The 6 T cell receptor beta chains below were found in one sample sequenced in a study of early T cells in non-severe SARS-CoV-2 infection. TCRdb re-called the 5' RACE reads with MiXCR, one entry per CDR3 protein. The sample contains some 80,000 distinct CDR3 sequences, roughly 13% of which appear only once. The sequencing sample was made of whole blood. The receptors were gathered from an adult who was a healthcare worker with PCR-confirmed SARS-CoV-2 infection or an uninfected control (not recorded which).

The chain couples TRBV20-1 to TRBJ2-5, with a possible D match to TRBD1 (5 bases). CDR1 and CDR2 from the germline V gene are DFQATT and SNEGSKA (reference sequence). V lost 5 bases and J 2 bases, leaving 12 bases between the germline ends. The CDR3 sequence is 13 residues long. The CDR3 loop reads CSAPSDIQETQYF. For the CDR3, the DNA is TGCAGTGCTCCGTCGGACATACAAGAGACCCAGTACTTC.

This clonotype has ten or more counts. The chain joins TRBV27 to TRBJ2-7, with D uncertain. Germline V CDR1 and CDR2: MNHEY, SMNVEV (reference sequence). The CDR3 is made up of 13 amino acids. The V gene lost 3 bases and the J gene lost 3 bases, with 9 bases spanning the gap. The CDR3 DNA reads as TGTGCCAGCAGTTTCGCCATGGGCTACGAGCAGTACTTC. Its protein is CASSFAMGYEQYF.

Many counts were recorded for this clonotype. This chain uses TRBV5-6 with TRBJ1-2, with unresolved D. Deletions cut 0 bases from V and 8 bases from J, with 11 bases between. Per the germline V gene, CDR1 is SGHDT and CDR2 is YYEEEE. This CDR3 comprises 13 residues. The CDR3 nucleotides read TGTGCCAGCAGCTTGGCCTCGGAAAGCGGCTACACCTTC. As protein: CASSLASESGYTF.

This clonotype was observed many times. The J gene is TRBJ2-5, the V gene TRBV6-2 or TRBV6-3; D possibly corresponds to TRBD1 (6 bases). CDR3 size: 13 residues. V was clipped by 6 bases and J by 4 bases, with 12 bases between them. Germline CDR1 reads MNHEY; CDR2 reads SVGEGT. CDR3 loop: CASRTYRVETQYF. The CDR3, as DNA: TGTGCCAGCAGGACCTACAGGGTAGAGACCCAGTACTTC.

This clonotype was counted only a few times. The chain uses TRBV24-1 and TRBJ2-1; D gene ambiguous. The V gene's germline CDR1 is KGHDR and CDR2 SFDVKD. The V gene lost 4 bases and the J gene lost 3 bases, with 0 bases spanning the gap. This CDR3 is 11 amino acids long. The CDR3 DNA sequence: TGTGCCACCAGTGACTACAATGAGCAGTTCTTC. This gives the protein CATSDYNEQFF.

The CDR3 bases are TGTGCCATCAGTGCGGGGGAGGGGAGAGAAGCTTTCTTT. Amino acids: CAISAGEGREAFF. The chain recombines TRBV10-3 with TRBJ1-1; D may be TRBD1 (5 bases). In germline, CDR1 is ENHRY, CDR2 SYGVKD. The CDR3 runs to 13 residues. The V end was cut by 4 bases, the J end by 8 bases, with 14 bases between.